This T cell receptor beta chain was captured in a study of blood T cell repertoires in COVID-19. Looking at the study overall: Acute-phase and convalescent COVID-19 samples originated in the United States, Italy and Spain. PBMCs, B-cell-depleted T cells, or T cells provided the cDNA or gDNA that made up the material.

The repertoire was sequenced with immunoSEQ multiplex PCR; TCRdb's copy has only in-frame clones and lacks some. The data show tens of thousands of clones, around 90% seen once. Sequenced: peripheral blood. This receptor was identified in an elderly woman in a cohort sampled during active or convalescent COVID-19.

CDR3 region: CASSLSQGAGGYTF. The CDR3 DNA follows: TGTGCCAGCAGCTTAAGCCAGGGGGCAGGGGGCTACACCTTC. The chain employs TRBV7-2 and TRBJ1-2; 8 bases line up with TRBD1. With V trimmed by 2 bases and J by 8 bases, 7 bases remained unmatched. The CDR3 contains 14 residues. CDR1 is SGHTA and CDR2 is FQGNSA in the germline V gene.